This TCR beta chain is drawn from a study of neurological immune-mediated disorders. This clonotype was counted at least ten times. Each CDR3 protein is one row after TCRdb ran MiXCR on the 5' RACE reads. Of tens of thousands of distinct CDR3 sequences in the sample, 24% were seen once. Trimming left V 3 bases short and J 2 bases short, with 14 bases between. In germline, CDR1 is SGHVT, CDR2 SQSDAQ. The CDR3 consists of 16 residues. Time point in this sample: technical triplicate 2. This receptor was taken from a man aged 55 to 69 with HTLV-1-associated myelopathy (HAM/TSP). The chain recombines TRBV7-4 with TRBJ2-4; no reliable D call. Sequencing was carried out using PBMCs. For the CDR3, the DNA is TGTGCCAGCAGCTTGGAAAGGGTGATTTCCAAAAACATTCAGTACTTC. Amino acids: CASSLERVISKNIQYF.